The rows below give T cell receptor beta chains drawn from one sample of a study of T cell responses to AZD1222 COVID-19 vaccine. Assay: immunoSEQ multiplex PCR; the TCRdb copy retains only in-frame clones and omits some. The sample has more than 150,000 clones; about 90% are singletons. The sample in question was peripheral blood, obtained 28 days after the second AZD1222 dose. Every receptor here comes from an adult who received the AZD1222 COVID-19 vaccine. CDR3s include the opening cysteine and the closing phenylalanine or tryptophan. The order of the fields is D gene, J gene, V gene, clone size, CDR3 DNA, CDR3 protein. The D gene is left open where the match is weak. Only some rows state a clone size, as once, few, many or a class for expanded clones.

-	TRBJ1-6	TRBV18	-	TGTGCCAGCTCACCACCGGGTTCGGCGCTGAGCTCCTATAATTCACCCCTCCACTTT	CASSPPGSALSSYNSPLHF
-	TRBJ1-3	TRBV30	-	TGTGCCTGGAGAGGATATGGAAACACCATATATTTT	CAWRGYGNTIYF
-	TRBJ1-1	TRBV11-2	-	TGTGCCAGCAGCTTTAAAGGGAACACTGAAGCTTTCTTT	CASSFKGNTEAFF
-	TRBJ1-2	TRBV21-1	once	TGTGCCAGCGGCTCTCGGGTGAGAAACTATGGCTACACCTTC	CASGSRVRNYGYTF
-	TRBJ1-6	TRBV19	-	TGTGCCAGTAGTATAGAGGAGGGTCTTCCCCTCCACTTT	CASSIEEGLPLHF
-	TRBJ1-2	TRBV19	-	TGTGCCAGTAGTCCAGCCGCAAATGGCTACACCTTC	CASSPAANGYTF
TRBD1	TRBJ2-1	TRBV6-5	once	TGTGCCAGCCGACCAACCGGGACAGGGGACAATGAGCAGTTCTTC	CASRPTGTGDNEQFF
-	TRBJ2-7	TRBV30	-	TGTGCCTGCTCCCCCCGGGGAAGAGAGTCCTACGAGCAGTACTTC	CACSPRGRESYEQYF
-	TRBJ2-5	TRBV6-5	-	TGTGCCAGCAGTAACCCGGGCCCAGCTAGAACCCAGTACTTC	CASSNPGPARTQYF
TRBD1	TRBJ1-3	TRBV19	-	TGTGCCAGCCGGACAGGGCCTGGAAACACCATATATTTT	CASRTGPGNTIYF
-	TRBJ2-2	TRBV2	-	TGTGCCAGCAGTGCGCTCGAGGATACTCAGCTGTTTTTT	CASSALEDTQLFF
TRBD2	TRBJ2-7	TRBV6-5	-	TGTGCCAGCACCGGACTAGCGGGAGCGGCACGGCAGTACTTC	CASTGLAGAARQYF
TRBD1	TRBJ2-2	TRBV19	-	TGTGCCAGTAGTAGGACAGGGGGTGGCGGGGAGCTGTTTTTT	CASSRTGGGGELFF
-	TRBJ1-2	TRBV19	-	TGTGCCAGTACCTCACCTCATACCTGGGGCGACTACACCTTC	CASTSPHTWGDYTF
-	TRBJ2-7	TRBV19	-	TGTGCCAGCCAAAGGACAGACCACTCCTACGAGCAGTACTTC	CASQRTDHSYEQYF
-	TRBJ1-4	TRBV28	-	TGTGCCAGCAGTCCCAGCTCCCAGTTAGGCGAAAAACTGTTTTTT	CASSPSSQLGEKLFF
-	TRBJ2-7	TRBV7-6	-	TGTGCCAGCAGCCTCGGGGACACACGGTACTTC	CASSLGDTRYF
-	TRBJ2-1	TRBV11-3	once	TGTGCCAGCAGCTTAGTAGGGAACGAGCAGTTCTTC	CASSLVGNEQFF
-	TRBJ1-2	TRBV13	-	TGTGCCAGCAGCCACCGGGGAGCCGGTGGCTACACCTTC	CASSHRGAGGYTF
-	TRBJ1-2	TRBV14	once	TGTGCCAGCAGCCAAGTTCAAGGACAGATCTATGGCTACACCTTC	CASSQVQGQIYGYTF
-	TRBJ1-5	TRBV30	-	TGTGCCTGGAGTGTTTCGGGGGATAGCAATCAGCCCCAGCATTTT	CAWSVSGDSNQPQHF
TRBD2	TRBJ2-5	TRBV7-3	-	TGTGCCAGCAGCAAAAAGACAGCGGGGGGGCCAGAGACCCAGTACTTC	CASSKKTAGGPETQYF
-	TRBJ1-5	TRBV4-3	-	TGCGCCAGCAGCCCCGGAACGGGTCAGCCCCAGCATTTT	CASSPGTGQPQHF
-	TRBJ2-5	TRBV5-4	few	TGTGCCAGCAGCTTGGTCGGCGGCAGGTGGGAAGAGACCCAGTACTTC	CASSLVGGRWEETQYF
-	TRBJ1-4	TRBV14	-	TGTGCCAGCAGCCCTCGCAGGGTCCCCGGTGAAAAACTGTTTTTT	CASSPRRVPGEKLFF
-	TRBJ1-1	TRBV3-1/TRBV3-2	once	TGTGCCAGCAGCCAGAAGGGGAACACTGAAGCTTTCTTT	CASSQKGNTEAFF
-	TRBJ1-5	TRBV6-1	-	TGTGCCAGCAGTGGGCCCGGGGAGGGCCATTACCCAAATCAGCCCCAGCATTTT	CASSGPGEGHYPNQPQHF
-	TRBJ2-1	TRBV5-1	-	TGCGCCAGCAGCTTGAGTACAGGGACCCTTTCGTATGAGCAGTTCTTC	CASSLSTGTLSYEQFF
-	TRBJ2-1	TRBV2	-	TGTGCCAGCAGTCGGGACACAATGGACAATGAGCAGTTCTTC	CASSRDTMDNEQFF
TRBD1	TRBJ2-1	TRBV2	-	TGTGCCAGACAGGGGAGCTCCTACAATGAGCAGTTCTTC	CARQGSSYNEQFF
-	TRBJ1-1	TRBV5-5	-	TGTGCCAGCGGCGTAGTGCTGGAAACTGAAGCTTTCTTT	CASGVVLETEAFF
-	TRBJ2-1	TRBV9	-	TGTGCCAGCAGCGTAGGTAGCAGTTACAATGAGCAGTTCTTC	CASSVGSSYNEQFF
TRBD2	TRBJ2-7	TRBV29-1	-	TGCAGCGGGAGTAGCGGGGGGGCCTACGAGCAGTACTTC	CSGSSGGAYEQYF
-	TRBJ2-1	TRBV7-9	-	TGTGCCAGCAGCCCGCGCTGGGGGGACAATGAGCAGTTCTTC	CASSPRWGDNEQFF
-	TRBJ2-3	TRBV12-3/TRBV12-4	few	TGTGCCAGCAGCCAGTGGGGTACAGATACGCAGTATTTT	CASSQWGTDTQYF
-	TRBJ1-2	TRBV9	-	TGTGCCAGCAGCGTAGGAGGGGAGGGCTATGGCTACACCTTC	CASSVGGEGYGYTF
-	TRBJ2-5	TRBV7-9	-	TGTGCCAGCAGCCCGTTTCTCCAGCGTGGGGAGACCCAGTACTTC	CASSPFLQRGETQYF
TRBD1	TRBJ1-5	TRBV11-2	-	TGTGCCAGCAGCTCTACAGGGGGCAATCAGCCCCAGCATTTT	CASSSTGGNQPQHF
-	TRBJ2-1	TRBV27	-	TGTGCCAGCAAGATGATGGGGCCGGCTGAGCAGTTCTTC	CASKMMGPAEQFF
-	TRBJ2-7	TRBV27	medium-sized	TGTGCCAGCAGTTTCGGCCACGAGCAGTACTTC	CASSFGHEQYF
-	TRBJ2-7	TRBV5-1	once	TGCGCCAGCAGCTTGGGGTCGGGGGCCACCTACGAGCAGTACTTC	CASSLGSGATYEQYF
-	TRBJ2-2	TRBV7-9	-	TGTGCCAGCAGCTTAGAAGGGGTGATCGGGGAGCTGTTTTTT	CASSLEGVIGELFF
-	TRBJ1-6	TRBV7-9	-	TGTGCCAGCAGCTTAGAGGGTACACCCCTCCACTTT	CASSLEGTPLHF
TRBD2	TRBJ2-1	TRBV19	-	TGTGCCAGTAGTCTGTTCGGTCTAGCGGGGTACAATGAGCAGTTCTTC	CASSLFGLAGYNEQFF
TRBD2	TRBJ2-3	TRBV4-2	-	TGTGCCAGCAGCCAAGAAGGAGCCCTCAGCGGGGGCACAGATACGCAGTATTTT	CASSQEGALSGGTDTQYF
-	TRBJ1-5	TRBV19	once	TGTGCCAGTAGTTCCCGACAGTATAGCAATCAGCCCCAGCATTTT	CASSSRQYSNQPQHF
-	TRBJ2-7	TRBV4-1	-	TGCGCCAGCAGCCAAGAACCGGGGGGCCTCTCCTACGAGCAGTACTTC	CASSQEPGGLSYEQYF
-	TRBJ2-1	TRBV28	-	TGTGCCAGCAGTTTCTCTCGGAGAACCTACAATGAGCAGTTCTTC	CASSFSRRTYNEQFF
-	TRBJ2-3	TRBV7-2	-	TGTGCCAGCAGCCTACGATTAGGGAACACAGATACGCAGTATTTT	CASSLRLGNTDTQYF
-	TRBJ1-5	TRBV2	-	TGTGCCAGCAGGAGATCCCGGGACGTAAATCAGCCCCAGCATTTT	CASRRSRDVNQPQHF
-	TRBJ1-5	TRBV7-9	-	TGTGCCAGCAGCCAGGGTGACCAGCCCCAGCATTTT	CASSQGDQPQHF
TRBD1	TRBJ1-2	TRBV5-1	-	TGCGCCAGCAGCTTGGGGACTGGGACAGCGTATGGCTACACCTTC	CASSLGTGTAYGYTF
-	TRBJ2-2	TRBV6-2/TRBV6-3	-	TGTGCCAGCAGTTACTTAGGGGGGATGAACACCGGGGAGCTGTTTTTT	CASSYLGGMNTGELFF